One and the same sample provided the 19 T cell receptor beta chains below, sequenced in a study of T cells expressing NK-cell markers. TCRdb reprocessed the 5' RACE reads and reports one entry per CDR3 protein, with no DNA. In all, the sample yields 400,000 to 500,000 distinct CDR3 sequences. The sequenced material came from blood T cells: a sorted CD56 or NKG2C T cell subset, CD4+ or CD8+ T cells, or bulk PBMC T cells (not recorded which). The source is a woman between 18 and 70 years old in good health.

The chain carries TRBV3-1 and TRBJ2-3; TCRdb's D call of TRBD1 is untestable without DNA. CDR1 LGHDT and CDR2 YNNKEL come from the germline V gene (reference sequence). This CDR3 has 15 residues. The chain's CDR3 is CASSQARTDTDTQYF.

The chain recombines TRBV6-1 with TRBJ2-1; TCRdb's D gene call, TRBD2, goes unchecked for lack of DNA. Germline V CDR1 and CDR2: MNHNS, SASEGT. The CDR3 sequence is 15 residues long. The CDR3 reads CASGTSGNSYNEQFF.

The gene calls are TRBV4-3 and TRBJ2-5; TCRdb's D call of TRBD2 is untestable without DNA. Germline V gives CDR1 LGHNA, CDR2 YSLEER. The CDR3 totals 18 residues. CDR3 sequence: CASSPAILAGGRGETQYF.

The J gene is TRBJ2-1, the V gene TRBV4-2; TCRdb's D gene call, TRBD2, goes unchecked for lack of DNA. The CDR3 consists of 11 residues. CDR1 and CDR2 (germline): LGHNA, YNFKEQ. CDR3 region: CASSPGTRQFF.

The chain links TRBV12-3 or TRBV12-4 to TRBJ1-5. The CDR3 covers 13 residues. The CDR3 spells CASSSISNQPQHF.

The chain combines TRBV4-3 with TRBJ2-3; checking the TCRdb D call of TRBD2 is not possible without DNA. The V gene's germline CDR1 is LGHNA and CDR2 YSLEER. This CDR3 is built from 15 residues. This chain's CDR3 is CASSQDFGGVDTQYF.

The rearrangement uses TRBV30 and TRBJ1-5. This CDR3 contains 12 residues. Germline assignment: CDR1 GTSNPN and CDR2 SVGIG (reference sequence). CDR3 in amino acids: CAWSDSNQPQHF.

V is TRBV12-3 or TRBV12-4 and J is TRBJ2-1; TCRdb outputs TRBD2, but without DNA this stays unchecked. This CDR3 region has 14 residues. CDR3 in amino acids: CASRGPTPYNEQFF.

The chain couples TRBV20-1 to TRBJ1-1; TCRdb's assignment of TRBD1 cannot be checked, as there is no DNA. Germline V gives CDR1 DFQATT, CDR2 SNEGSKA (reference sequence). This CDR3 region has 15 residues. This chain's CDR3 is CSASLPQGWVTEAFF.

The gene calls are TRBV11-2 and TRBJ2-3; as DNA is missing, the TRBD1 call by TCRdb cannot be tested. The CDR3 length is 16 residues. Germline V CDR1 and CDR2: SGHAT, FQNNGV. The CDR3: CASRGRGGGRTDTQYF.

The chain carries TRBV12-3 or TRBV12-4 and TRBJ2-2; checking the TCRdb D call of TRBD2 is not possible without DNA. This CDR3 is 15 amino acids long. The CDR3 sequence: CASSSRGGRTGELFF.

The chain combines TRBV20-1 with TRBJ2-1; the TCRdb D gene call, TRBD2, has no DNA to confirm it. The CDR3 is made up of 17 amino acids. Germline V CDR1 and CDR2: DFQATT, SNEGSKA (reference sequence). The CDR3 protein is CSAKGLVLPSSYNEQFF.

V and J are TRBV25-1 and TRBJ2-2; the D call of TRBD2 rests on TCRdb alone, since no DNA is present to check it. The germline CDR1 and CDR2 sequences are MGHDK and SYGVNS. CDR3 length: 15 residues. The CDR3 region is CASSQGLPNTGELFF.

V is TRBV12-3 or TRBV12-4 and J is TRBJ1-2. CDR3 size: 12 residues. This CDR3 is CASSPDGYGYTF.

The J gene is TRBJ2-1, the V gene TRBV12-3 or TRBV12-4; lacking DNA, the TRBD1 call made by TCRdb goes unchecked. CDR3 length: 15 residues. CDR3 sequence: CASSFRLAGAPEQFF.

The CDR3 protein is CASSYLKNALSGANVLTF. The chain has TRBV6-5 and TRBJ2-6; the TRBD1 assignment by TCRdb is unverifiable without DNA. The CDR3 contains 18 residues. CDR1 and CDR2 from the germline V gene are MNHEY and SVGAGI.

The chain recombines TRBV29-1 with TRBJ2-3; the TRBD2 assignment by TCRdb is unverifiable without DNA. Germline-derived CDR1 and CDR2 are SQVTM and ANQGSEA. CDR3 length: 15 residues. CDR3 sequence reads: CSVEFLAVRSYTQYF.

V is TRBV15 and J is TRBJ1-2; TCRdb lists TRBD1, though no DNA is available to test this call. The CDR3 loop spans 13 amino acids. From germline, CDR1 is LNHNV and CDR2 YYDKDF (reference sequence). CDR3 residues: CATRDSANYGYTF.

This sequence joins TRBV4-3 and TRBJ2-3. The CDR3 consists of 13 residues. Looked up from germline, CDR1 is LGHNA and CDR2 is YSLEER. The CDR3: CASSHEGTDTQYF.